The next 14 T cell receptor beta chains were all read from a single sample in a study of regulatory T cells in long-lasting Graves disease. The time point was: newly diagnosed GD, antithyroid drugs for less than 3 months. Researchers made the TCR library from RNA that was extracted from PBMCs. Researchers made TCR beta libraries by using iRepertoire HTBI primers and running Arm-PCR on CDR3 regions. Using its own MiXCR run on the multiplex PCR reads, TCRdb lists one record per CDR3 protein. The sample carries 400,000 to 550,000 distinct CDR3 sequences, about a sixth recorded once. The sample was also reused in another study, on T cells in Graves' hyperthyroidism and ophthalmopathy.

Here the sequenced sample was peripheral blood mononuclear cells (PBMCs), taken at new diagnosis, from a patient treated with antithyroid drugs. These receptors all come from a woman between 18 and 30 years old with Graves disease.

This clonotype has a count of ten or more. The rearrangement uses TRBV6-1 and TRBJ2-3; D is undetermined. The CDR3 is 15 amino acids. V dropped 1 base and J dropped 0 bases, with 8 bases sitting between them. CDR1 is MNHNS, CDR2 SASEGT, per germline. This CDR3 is CASSEVQASTDTQYF. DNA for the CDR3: TGTGCCAGCAGTGAAGTGCAAGCTAGCACAGATACGCAGTATTTT.

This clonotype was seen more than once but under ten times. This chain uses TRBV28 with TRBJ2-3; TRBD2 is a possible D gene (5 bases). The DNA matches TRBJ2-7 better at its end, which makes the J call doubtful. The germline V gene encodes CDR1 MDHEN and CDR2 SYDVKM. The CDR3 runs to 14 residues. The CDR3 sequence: CASSFGPGDYEQYF. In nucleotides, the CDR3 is TGTGCCAGCAGTTTCGGGCCCGGGGACTACGAGCAGTACTTC.

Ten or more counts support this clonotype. The CDR3: CSASGTGNTPTNTEAFF. For the CDR3, the DNA is TGCAGTGCTAGCGGAACAGGGAATACCCCTACGAACACTGAAGCTTTCTTT. The chain has TRBV20-1 and TRBJ1-1; TRBD1 might be the D (6 bases). Germline CDR1 reads DFQATT; CDR2 reads SNEGSKA (reference sequence). Trimming cost V 3 bases and J 1 base, with 21 bases left between them. The CDR3 has 17 residues.

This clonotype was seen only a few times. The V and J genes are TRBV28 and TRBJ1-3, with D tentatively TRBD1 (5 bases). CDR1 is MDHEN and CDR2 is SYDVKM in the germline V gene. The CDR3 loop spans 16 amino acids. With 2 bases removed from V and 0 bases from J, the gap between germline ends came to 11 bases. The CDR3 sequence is CASSLDWGSSGNTIYF. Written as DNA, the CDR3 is TGTGCCAGCAGTTTAGATTGGGGGAGCTCTGGAAACACCATATATTTT.

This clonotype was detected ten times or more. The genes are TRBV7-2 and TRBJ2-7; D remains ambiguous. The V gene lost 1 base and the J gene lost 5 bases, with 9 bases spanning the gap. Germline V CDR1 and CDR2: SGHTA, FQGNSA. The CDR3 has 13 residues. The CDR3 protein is CASSLGSSDEQYF. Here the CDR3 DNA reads TGTGCCAGCAGCTTAGGGAGTTCGGACGAGCAGTACTTC. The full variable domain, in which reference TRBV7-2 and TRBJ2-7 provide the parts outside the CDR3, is GAGVSQSPSNKVTEKGKDVELRCDPISGHTALYWYRQSLGQGLEFLIYFQGNSAPDKSGLPSDRFSAERTGGSVSTLTIQRTQQEDSAVYLCASSLGSSDEQYFGPGTRLTVT.

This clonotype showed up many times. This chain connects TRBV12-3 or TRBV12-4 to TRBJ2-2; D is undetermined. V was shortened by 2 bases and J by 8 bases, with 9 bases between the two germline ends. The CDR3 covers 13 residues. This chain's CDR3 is CASSLPPWGELFF. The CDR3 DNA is TGTGCCAGCAGTTTACCCCCATGGGGGGAGCTGTTTTTT.

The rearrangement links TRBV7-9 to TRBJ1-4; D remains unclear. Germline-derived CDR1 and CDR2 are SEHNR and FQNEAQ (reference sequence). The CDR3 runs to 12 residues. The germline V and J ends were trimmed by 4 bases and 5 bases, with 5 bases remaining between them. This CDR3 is CASSSRNEKLFF. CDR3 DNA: TGTGCCAGCAGCTCAAGAAATGAAAAACTGTTTTTT.

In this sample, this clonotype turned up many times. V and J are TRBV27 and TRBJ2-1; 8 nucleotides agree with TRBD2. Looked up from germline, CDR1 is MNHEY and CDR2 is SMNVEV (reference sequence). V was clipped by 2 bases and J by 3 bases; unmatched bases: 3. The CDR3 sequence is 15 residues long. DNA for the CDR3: TGTGCCAGCAGTTTAGGTAGCGGGATCTACAATGAGCAGTTCTTC. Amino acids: CASSLGSGIYNEQFF.

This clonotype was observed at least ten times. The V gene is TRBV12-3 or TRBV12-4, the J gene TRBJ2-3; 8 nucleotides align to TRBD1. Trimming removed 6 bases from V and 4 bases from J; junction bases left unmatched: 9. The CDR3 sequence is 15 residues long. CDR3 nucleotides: TGTGCCAGCAGATGGGGCAGGGGGCCCGCAGATACGCAGTATTTT. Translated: CASRWGRGPADTQYF.

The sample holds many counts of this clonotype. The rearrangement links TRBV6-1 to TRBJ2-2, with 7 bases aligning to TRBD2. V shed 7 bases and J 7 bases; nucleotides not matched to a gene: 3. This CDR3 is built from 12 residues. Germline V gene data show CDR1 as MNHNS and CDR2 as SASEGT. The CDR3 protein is CASTLAGGELFF. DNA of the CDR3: TGTGCCAGCACCTTAGCGGGCGGGGAGCTGTTTTTT.

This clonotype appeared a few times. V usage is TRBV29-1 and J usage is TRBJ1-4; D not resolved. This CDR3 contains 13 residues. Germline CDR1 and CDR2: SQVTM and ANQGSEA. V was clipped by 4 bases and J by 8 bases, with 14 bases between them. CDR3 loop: CSVVAHNGEKLFF. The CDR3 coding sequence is TGCAGCGTTGTGGCACACAATGGGGAAAAACTGTTTTTT.

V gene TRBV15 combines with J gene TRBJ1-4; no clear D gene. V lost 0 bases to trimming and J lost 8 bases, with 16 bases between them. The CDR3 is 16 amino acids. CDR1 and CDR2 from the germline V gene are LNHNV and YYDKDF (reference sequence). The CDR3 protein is CATSRDLGHLEEKLFF. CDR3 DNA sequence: TGTGCCACCAGCAGAGATTTGGGCCACCTCGAGGAAAAACTGTTTTTT.

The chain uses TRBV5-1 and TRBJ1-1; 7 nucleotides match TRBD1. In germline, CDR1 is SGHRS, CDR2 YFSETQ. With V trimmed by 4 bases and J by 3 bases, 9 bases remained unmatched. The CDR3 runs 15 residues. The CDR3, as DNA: TGCGCCAGCAGCGTCACCGGGACAGTGCACACTGAAGCTTTCTTT. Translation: CASSVTGTVHTEAFF. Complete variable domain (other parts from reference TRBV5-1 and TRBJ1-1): KAGVTQTPRYLIKTRGQQVTLSCSPISGHRSVSWYQQTPGQGLQFLFEYFSETQRNKGNFPGRFSGRQFSNSRSEMNVSTLELGDSALYLCASSVTGTVHTEAFFGQGTRLTVV.

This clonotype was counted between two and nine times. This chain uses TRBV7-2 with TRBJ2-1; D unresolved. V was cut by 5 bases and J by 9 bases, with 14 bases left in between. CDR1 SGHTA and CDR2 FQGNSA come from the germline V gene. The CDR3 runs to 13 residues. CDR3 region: CASSPPPVSEQFF. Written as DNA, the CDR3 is TGTGCCAGCAGCCCCCCCCCGGTTTCTGAGCAGTTCTTC. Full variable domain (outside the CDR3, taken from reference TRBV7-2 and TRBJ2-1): GAGVSQSPSNKVTEKGKDVELRCDPISGHTALYWYRQSLGQGLEFLIYFQGNSAPDKSGLPSDRFSAERTGGSVSTLTIQRTQQEDSAVYLCASSPPPVSEQFFGPGTRLTVL.